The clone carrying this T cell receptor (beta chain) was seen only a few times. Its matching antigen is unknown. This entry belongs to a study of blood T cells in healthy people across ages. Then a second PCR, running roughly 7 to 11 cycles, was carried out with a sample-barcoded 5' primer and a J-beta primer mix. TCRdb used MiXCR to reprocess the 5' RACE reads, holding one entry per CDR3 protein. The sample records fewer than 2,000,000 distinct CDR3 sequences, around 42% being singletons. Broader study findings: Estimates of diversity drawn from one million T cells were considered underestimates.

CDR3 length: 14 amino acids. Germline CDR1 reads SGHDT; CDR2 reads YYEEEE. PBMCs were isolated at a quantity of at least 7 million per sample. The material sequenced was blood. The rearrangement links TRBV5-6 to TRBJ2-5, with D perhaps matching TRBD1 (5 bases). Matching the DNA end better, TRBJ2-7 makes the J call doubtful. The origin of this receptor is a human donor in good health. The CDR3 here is CASSLGQLPGEQYF. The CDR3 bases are TGTGCCAGCAGCTTGGGACAGCTACCGGGCGAGCAGTACTTC.